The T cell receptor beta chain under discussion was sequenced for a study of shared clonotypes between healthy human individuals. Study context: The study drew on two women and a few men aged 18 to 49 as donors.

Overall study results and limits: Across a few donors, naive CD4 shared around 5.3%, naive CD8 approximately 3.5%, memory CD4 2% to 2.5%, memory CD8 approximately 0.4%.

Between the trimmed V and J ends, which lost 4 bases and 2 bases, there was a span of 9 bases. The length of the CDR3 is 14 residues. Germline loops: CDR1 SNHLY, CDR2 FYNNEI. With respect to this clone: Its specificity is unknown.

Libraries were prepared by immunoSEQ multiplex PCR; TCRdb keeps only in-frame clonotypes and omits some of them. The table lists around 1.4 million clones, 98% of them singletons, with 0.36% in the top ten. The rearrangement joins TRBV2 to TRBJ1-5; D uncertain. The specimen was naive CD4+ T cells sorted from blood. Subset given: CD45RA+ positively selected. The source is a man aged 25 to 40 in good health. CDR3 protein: CASSGGKGNQPQHF. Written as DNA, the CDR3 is TGTGCCAGCAGTGGGGGTAAGGGCAATCAGCCCCAGCATTTT.